These T cell receptor beta chains were read from a single sample in a study of cytomegalovirus exposure and HLA in healthy donors. Profiling relied on immunoSEQ multiplex PCR, and the TCRdb table lists in-frame clones only, not all of them. The repertoire has tens of thousands of clones, approximately 78% of them found once; the top ten carry around 4.3%. Specimen: PBMCs. These receptors were taken from a woman aged 40 to 50 in good health and CMV-seropositive. Each CDR3 is given with its conserved first and last residue. Rows may omit the clone size; those that give it use once, few, many or a size class.

j_gene	v_gene	abundance	CDR3aa
TRBJ2-3	TRBV5-1	NA	CASAPPGQSLATDTQYF
TRBJ2-2	TRBV6-1	NA	CASSDRQGANTGELFF
TRBJ2-2	TRBV5-3	NA	CAPFHYRGLGTGELFF
TRBJ2-3	TRBV7-9	NA	CASSLDWSSTDTQYF
TRBJ2-7	TRBV27	NA	CASSRASTNYEQYF
TRBJ2-1	TRBV5-4	NA	CASSLRTSGRLGEQFF
TRBJ1-2	TRBV19	NA	CASLPGSRGKDYGYTF
TRBJ2-5	TRBV4-1	NA	CASSPRTSGSGETQYF
TRBJ1-6	TRBV5-4	NA	CASRPGGVYSPLHF
TRBJ1-4	TRBV7-9	NA	CASSYGTGGEKLFF
TRBJ2-2	TRBV4-1	few	CASSQAGLSTGELFF
TRBJ2-1	TRBV7-9	NA	CASSPRGTSGSGVEQFF
TRBJ2-5	TRBV2	NA	CASSEALLVKETQYF
TRBJ2-1	TRBV27	NA	CASSLGGLVGREQFF
TRBJ1-1	TRBV7-9	NA	CASSLVPAGLEAFF
TRBJ1-3	TRBV7-3	many	CASSAGASSGNTIYF
TRBJ2-2	TRBV6-4	NA	CASSDSDRDTGELFF
TRBJ2-2	TRBV2	NA	CASSVAPGIRTGELFF
TRBJ2-1	TRBV7-3	NA	CASSRSGSYNEQFF
TRBJ2-7	TRBV9	NA	CASSAPGLGEQYF
TRBJ1-3	TRBV19	NA	CATTGERSGNTIYF
TRBJ2-1	TRBV11-2	NA	CASSLDSAGSYNEQFF
TRBJ2-5	TRBV25-1	NA	CASSEGQESFQETQYF
TRBJ2-3	TRBV6-1	NA	CASSEQGSGTDTQYF
TRBJ2-2	TRBV21-1	NA	CASSKHRENWLFF
TRBJ1-1	TRBV19	once	CASSMSLIGLNTEAFF
TRBJ2-2	TRBV5-4	NA	CASSLAGLGELFF
TRBJ2-5	TRBV19	NA	CASSISPAGRAQYF
TRBJ2-3	TRBV14	NA	CASSQQWTAKDTQYF
TRBJ1-5	TRBV5-6	NA	CASSLFVRNQPQHF
TRBJ2-1	TRBV5-1	NA	CASSLAGGFDEQFF
TRBJ2-3	TRBV5-1	NA	CASSRRAVDSTDTQYF
TRBJ2-3	TRBV7-3	NA	CASSFGLAGVDTQYF
TRBJ1-1	TRBV19	NA	CASSFTGVGNTEAFF
TRBJ2-5	TRBV4-1	NA	CASSPRMGGMGETQYF
TRBJ2-1	TRBV27	NA	CASSLTGGRGNEQFF